The present T cell receptor (beta chain) was sequenced within a study of T cell clonotyping in hematopoietic cell transplantation. Study-level information: Blood collection times were about day -28 and days 30, 100, 180 posttransplant.

CDR1 SGHNT and CDR2 YYREEE come from the germline V gene (reference sequence). After removal of 4 bases from V and 5 bases from J, the junction contained 5 bases not matched to a gene. The CDR3 has 15 amino acids. General study points: After transplant, recipient diversity fell while pathologically expanded clonotypes grew through day 180. Higher Inverse Simpson Index values in graft donor and pretransplant recipient predicted broader posttransplant TCR diversity. CD4 and CD8 repertoire contributions could not be separated without sorting.

Repertoires were generated with immunoSEQ multiplex PCR, while TCRdb's copy carries only in-frame clones and drops some. The sample consists of 14,000 or so clones, about three fifths of them appearing once. This clone came up a few times. Its antigen is not known. The V gene is TRBV5-4, the J gene TRBJ2-2; the match to TRBD1 covers 10 bases. Sequencing was performed on PBMCs. This TCR was sampled from a human donor who either received an allogeneic hematopoietic cell transplant for a myeloid malignancy or was a related donor (not recorded which). Some clones in this sample may be carry-over from other donors' samples. CDR3 region: CASSPTGGGTGELFF. CDR3 nucleotides: TGTGCCAGCAGCCCGACAGGGGGCGGGACCGGGGAGCTGTTTTTT. Complete variable domain (other parts from reference TRBV5-4 and TRBJ2-2): ETGVTQSPTHLIKTRGQQVTLRCSSQSGHNTVSWYQQALGQGPQFIFQYYREEENGRGNFPPRFSGLQFPNYSSELNVNALELDDSALYLCASSPTGGGTGELFFGEGSRLTVL.